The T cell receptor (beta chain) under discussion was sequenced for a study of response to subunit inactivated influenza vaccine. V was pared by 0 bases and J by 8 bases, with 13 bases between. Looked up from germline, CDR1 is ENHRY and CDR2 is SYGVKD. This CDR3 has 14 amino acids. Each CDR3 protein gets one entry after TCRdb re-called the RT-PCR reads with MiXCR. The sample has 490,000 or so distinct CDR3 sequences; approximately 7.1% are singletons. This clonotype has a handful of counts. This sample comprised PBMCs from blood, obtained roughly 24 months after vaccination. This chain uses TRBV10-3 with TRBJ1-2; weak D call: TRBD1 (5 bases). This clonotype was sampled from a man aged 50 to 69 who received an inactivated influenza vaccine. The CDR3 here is CAISESKGVRGYTF. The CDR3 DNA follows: TGTGCCATCAGTGAGTCGAAAGGGGTGCGAGGCTACACCTTC.